This T cell receptor beta chain was obtained from a study of response to subunit inactivated influenza vaccine. Findings and caveats of the study: Authors proposed each seasonal influenza vaccination draws in few new T cells.

The V end lost 3 bases, the J end lost 8 bases, and 23 bases lay between the germline ends. The CDR3 has 17 residues. TCRdb redid the calling of the RT-PCR reads with MiXCR, one entry per CDR3 protein. This table has about 700,000 distinct CDR3 sequences, about 15% appearing once. For this clonotype: The antigen remains unidentified.

The chain couples TRBV12-3 or TRBV12-4 to TRBJ2-1; D possibly corresponds to TRBD2 (6 bases). The sequences come from PBMCs from blood, collected roughly 2 weeks before vaccination. The sequence was obtained from a man aged 45-60 years who received an inactivated influenza vaccine. For the CDR3, the DNA is TGTGCCAGCAGTTTTTGGGGTGTCGGGACTGACCTTTATGAGCAGTTCTTC. Encoded protein: CASSFWGVGTDLYEQFF.